This paragraph reports one T cell receptor beta chain. This sample was included in a study of CD8 T cells in Susac syndrome. Random hexamers primed reverse transcription of 0.5 to 1 ug RNA. TCR beta CDR3 was amplified by immunoSEQ covering 54 Vbeta and 13 Jbeta. TCRdb fed the immunoSEQ multiplex PCR reads into MiXCR, producing one record per CDR3 protein. The data hold around 200,000 distinct CDR3 sequences, with roughly 95% observed a single time. Germline CDR1 MNHNS, CDR2 SASEGT. This CDR3 has 16 amino acids. V was shortened by 5 bases and J by 0 bases, with 17 bases between the two germline ends. Sequencing of TCR beta, carried out with a high-throughput approach, was applied to CD8+ and CD4+ T cells from the blood. Matched for age and sex, the controls were healthy donors. The TEMRA cells underwent FACS enrichment, while the CD8+ and CD4+ T cells underwent negative isolation.

The chain carries TRBV6-1 and TRBJ2-7; possible D gene TRBD1, 5 bases. Sequenced sample: CD4+ T cells from PBMCs. The receptor's source is a human donor in good health. The CDR3 reads CASSPTEPVSSYEQYF. CDR3 bases: TGTGCCAGCAGTCCGACAGAGCCGGTCAGCTCCTACGAGCAGTACTTC.